The following is a T cell receptor beta chain sequence with its context. This entry comes from a study of PD-1 blockade in classical Hodgkin lymphoma. Measured with immunoSEQ multiplex PCR; TCRdb has only the in-frame clones, and not every one. The profile shows about 41,000 clones, about 74% of them singletons. There was relapse after autologous stem cell transplantation in every patient, and there was variation in brentuximab vedotin exposure. Germline V lookup: CDR1 MNHEY, CDR2 SVGAGI. The CDR3 is 16 residues long. V lost 0 bases to trimming and J lost 1 base; unmatched junction nucleotides: 4. The material was peripheral blood mononuclear cells (PBMCs), obtained at baseline. The source of this sequence is a human donor with classical Hodgkin lymphoma. This chain links TRBV6-5 with TRBJ2-5; 8 bases agree with TRBD2. CDR3 protein: CASSYSSAGGQETQYF. The CDR3 nucleotides read TGTGCCAGCAGTTACTCATCTGCGGGGGGCCAAGAGACCCAGTACTTC.